This T cell receptor (beta chain) was sequenced during a study of cytomegalovirus exposure and HLA in healthy donors. Germline CDR1 is MNHNS and CDR2 is SASEGT. There are 12 residues in the CDR3. Between the trimmed V and J ends, which lost 5 bases and 7 bases, there was a span of 8 bases. The PCR contained 60 Vbeta and 13 Jbeta primers. Using immunoSEQ multiplex PCR, the repertoire was profiled, and TCRdb retains in-frame clones only, with some absent. The repertoire holds about 120,000 clones, with roughly three quarters as singletons. Nominally healthy donors were sampled, though unrecorded immune exposures were likely.

Sequencing was performed on PBMCs. The chain recombines TRBV6-1 with TRBJ2-2; no firm D call. The source is a man aged 25-40 years in good health and CMV-seropositive. The CDR3 reads CASSYLLGELFF. The CDR3 DNA sequence: TGTGCCAGCAGTTATCTTCTCGGGGAGCTGTTTTTT.